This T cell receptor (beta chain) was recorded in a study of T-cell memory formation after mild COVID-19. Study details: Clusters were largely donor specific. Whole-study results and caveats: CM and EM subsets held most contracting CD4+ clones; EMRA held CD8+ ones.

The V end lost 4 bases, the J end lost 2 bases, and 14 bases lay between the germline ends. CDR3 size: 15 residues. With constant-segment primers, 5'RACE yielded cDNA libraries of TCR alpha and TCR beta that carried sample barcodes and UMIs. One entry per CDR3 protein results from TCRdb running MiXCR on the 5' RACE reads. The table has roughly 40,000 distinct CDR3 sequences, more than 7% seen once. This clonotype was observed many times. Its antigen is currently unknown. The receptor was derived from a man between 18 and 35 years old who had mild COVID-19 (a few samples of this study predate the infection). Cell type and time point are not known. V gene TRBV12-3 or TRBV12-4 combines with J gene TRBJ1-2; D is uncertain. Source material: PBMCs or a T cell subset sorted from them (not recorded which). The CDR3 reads CASSSSGGINYGYTF. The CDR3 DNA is TGTGCCAGCAGTTCCTCGGGAGGTATAAACTATGGCTACACCTTC.